This TCR beta chain was identified during a study of blood T cell repertoires in COVID-19. Study summary: Collection of acute and convalescent COVID-19 samples took place in the United States, Italy and Spain.

The participants were between about 18 and 90 years old and came from about two dozen US areas. The authors' processing: Amplification of reference gene primers was used by the study to estimate nucleated cell counts. Measured with immunoSEQ multiplex PCR; TCRdb has only the in-frame clones, and not every one. V and J calls and clone size are given by that table; D and trimming were obtained from the DNA. Of about 350,000 clones listed, almost 90% are singletons. This TCR derives from a woman in her twenties or thirties who had been exposed to COVID-19. The sample taken for sequencing was PBMCs or T cells enriched from blood (not recorded which).

As DNA, the CDR3 is TGTGCCAGTAGTATCTCGACCGACAGGCATGGCTACACCTTC. Protein: CASSISTDRHGYTF. V usage is TRBV19 and J usage is TRBJ1-2, with D maybe TRBD1 (6 bases). Deletions cut 3 bases from V and 6 bases from J, with 14 bases between. The germline CDR1 and CDR2 sequences are LNHDA and SQIVND (reference sequence). The CDR3 sequence is 14 residues long.